These 26 T cell receptor beta chains originate from one sample sequenced in a study of neoadjuvant anti-PD-1 for oral cavity cancer. Profiling relied on immunoSEQ multiplex PCR, and the TCRdb table lists in-frame clones only, not all of them. This sample yields 60,000 to 80,000 clones, of which more than 60% are seen a single time; just over 2.5% belongs to the top ten. The starting material was PBMCs, obtained before nivolumab (anti-PD-1) treatment. All receptors derive from a person between 40 and 79 years old with oral cavity squamous cell carcinoma.

The J gene is TRBJ1-4, the V gene TRBV5-1, with 10 positions matching TRBD1. With V trimmed by 4 bases and J by 5 bases, 2 bases remained unmatched. The germline CDR1 and CDR2 sequences are SGHRS and YFSETQ. This CDR3 is 14 amino acids long. The CDR3 bases are TGCGCCAGCAGCCCGACAGGGGGCAATGAAAAACTGTTTTTT. Protein: CASSPTGGNEKLFF.

This chain connects TRBV28 to TRBJ2-6; D remains unclear. This CDR3 comprises 15 residues. Germline values: CDR1 MDHEN, CDR2 SYDVKM. V was pared by 7 bases and J by 0 bases, with 10 bases between. The CDR3 spells CASTVRLSGANVLTF. The DNA of the CDR3 is TGTGCCAGCACCGTCCGCCTCTCTGGGGCCAACGTCCTGACTTTC.

CDR3 in amino acids: CASSPGRFNYGYTF. CDR3 DNA sequence: TGTGCCAGCAGCCCGGGACGGTTTAACTATGGCTACACCTTC. This chain connects TRBV9 to TRBJ1-2; possible D gene TRBD1, 5 bases. V shed 4 bases and J shed 1 base, with 11 bases lying between them. The germline V gene has CDR1 SGDLS and CDR2 YYNGEE. There are 14 residues in the CDR3.

The chain joins TRBV6-1 to TRBJ2-5; 10 nucleotides agree with TRBD1. The V gene's germline CDR1 is MNHNS and CDR2 SASEGT. The J segment lost 5 bases and the V segment lost 6 bases, leaving 6 bases of the junction unmatched. The CDR3 length is 14 residues. In DNA, the CDR3 is TGTGCCAGCAGCCGACAGGGGGCAGGGGAGACCCAGTACTTC. As protein: CASSRQGAGETQYF.

The count of this clone is one. The chain links TRBV21-1 to TRBJ2-2. TRBV21-1 is a known pseudogene. CDR3 size: 17 residues. The CDR3 sequence: CASIHLRGGRGNGELFF. The CDR3 DNA is TGTGCCAGCATCCATCTCAGGGGGGGCCGTGGGAACGGGGAGCTGTTTTTT.

The J gene is TRBJ1-6, the V gene TRBV6-6; TRBD1 is a possible D gene (6 bases). Trimming cost V 6 bases and J 5 bases, with 11 bases left between them. The CDR3 sequence is 14 residues long. Germline V CDR1 and CDR2: MNHNY, SVGAGI (reference sequence). The chain's CDR3 is CASRGGVNNSPLHF. The CDR3 nucleotides are TGTGCCAGCAGAGGGGGAGTTAATAATTCACCCCTCCACTTT.

The chain carries TRBV27 and TRBJ2-3, with D maybe TRBD2 (6 bases). Germline-derived CDR1 and CDR2 are MNHEY and SMNVEV (reference sequence). This CDR3 comprises 16 residues. V lost 5 bases, J lost 2 bases, and 17 bases lay in between. CDR3 in amino acids: CASSAGRRWLTDTQYF. The CDR3 nucleotides are TGTGCCAGCAGTGCGGGGCGGCGGTGGCTCACAGATACGCAGTATTTT.

CDR3 bases: TGTGCCAGCAGCCCTCGGTTAGGGAATAATCTGTTCTATGGCTACACCTTC. Translation: CASSPRLGNNLFYGYTF. The V call is TRBV11-2, the J call TRBJ1-2, with D unresolved. The V gene's germline CDR1 is SGHAT and CDR2 FQNNGV. The CDR3 loop spans 17 amino acids. Trimming cost V 5 bases and J 4 bases, with 23 bases left between them.

The chain employs TRBV11-2 and TRBJ2-3, with D possibly TRBD1 on 6 matching bases. The germline V gene has CDR1 SGHAT and CDR2 FQNNGV. The V gene lost 5 bases and the J gene lost 7 bases, with 10 bases spanning the gap. This CDR3 region has 12 residues. DNA of the CDR3: TGTGCCAGCAGCCTTCAGGGGCATACGCAGTATTTT. This encodes CASSLQGHTQYF.

Only one count was recorded for this clone. The rearrangement links TRBV2 to TRBJ2-3; D may be TRBD2 (6 bases). This CDR3 has 12 amino acids. CDR1 is SNHLY and CDR2 is FYNNEI in the germline V gene. Trimming left V 9 bases short and J 6 bases short, with 13 bases between. CDR3 coding DNA: TGTGCCAGAGTGACTGGAGGGGATACGCAGTATTTT. Its translation: CARVTGGDTQYF.

The chain links TRBV10-3 to TRBJ2-7, with a possible D match to TRBD1 (5 bases). Trimming took 4 bases from V and 4 from J, leaving 8 bases between them. Germline lookup yields CDR1 ENHRY and CDR2 SYGVKD. There are 12 residues in the CDR3. The CDR3 sequence: CAISADRYEQYF. The CDR3 DNA reads TGTGCCATCAGTGCTGACAGATACGAGCAGTACTTC.

V gene TRBV11-2 combines with J gene TRBJ2-7; TRBD1 agrees at 8 bases. Unmatched junction bases numbered 11, after V lost 5 bases and J lost 2 bases. The CDR3 has 16 amino acids. Germline CDR1 SGHAT, CDR2 FQNNGV. The CDR3 bases are TGTGCCAGCAGCCCAGGACAGGGATTGTACACCTACGAGCAGTACTTC. It codes for CASSPGQGLYTYEQYF.

The rearrangement joins TRBV10-3 to TRBJ1-2; D not certain. The germline CDR1 and CDR2 sequences are ENHRY and SYGVKD. The CDR3 runs 15 residues. The V gene lost 3 bases and the J gene lost 0 bases, with 11 bases spanning the gap. CDR3 residues: CAISDLSGANYGYTF. The DNA of the CDR3 is TGTGCCATCAGTGACTTATCGGGAGCTAACTATGGCTACACCTTC.

This chain uses TRBV7-3 with TRBJ1-2; D perhaps matches TRBD1 (6 bases). There are 14 residues in the CDR3. Germline lookup yields CDR1 SGHTA and CDR2 FQGTGA. Deletions cut 5 bases from V and 7 bases from J, with 17 bases between. DNA of the CDR3: TGTGCCAGCAGCCCCGGGCGGGGGGGCGGTGGCTACACCTTC. It specifies CASSPGRGGGGYTF.

The rearrangement joins TRBV6-6 to TRBJ1-1; unclear D gene. The CDR3 has 13 amino acids. V lost 6 bases, J lost 4 bases, and 12 bases lay in between. Germline V gives CDR1 MNHNY, CDR2 SVGAGI (reference sequence). CDR3 sequence reads: CASSVKGGTEAFF. For the CDR3, the DNA is TGTGCCAGCAGCGTGAAGGGAGGCACTGAAGCTTTCTTT.

This clone occurred once. The V and J genes are TRBV7-3 and TRBJ2-3; TRBD2 matches 7 bases. This CDR3 has 14 amino acids. The V segment lost 2 bases and the J segment 6 bases; nucleotides outside the gene matches: 5. Germline V gene data show CDR1 as SGHTA and CDR2 as FQGTGA. CDR3 in amino acids: CASSLAGDVDTQYF. In nucleotides, the CDR3 is TGTGCCAGCAGCTTAGCGGGAGACGTGGATACGCAGTATTTT.

The genes are TRBV5-1 and TRBJ1-2; D may be TRBD1 (5 bases). In germline, CDR1 is SGHRS, CDR2 YFSETQ. Trimming shortened V by 3 bases and J by 6 bases, and 15 bases separated the two germline ends. The CDR3 runs 14 residues. CDR3 sequence: CASSSLRGIDGYTF. In DNA, the CDR3 is TGCGCCAGCAGCTCCCTCCGGGGGATCGATGGCTACACCTTC. Supplemented by reference TRBV5-1 and TRBJ1-2, the full variable domain reads KAGVTQTPRYLIKTRGQQVTLSCSPISGHRSVSWYQQTPGQGLQFLFEYFSETQRNKGNFPGRFSGRQFSNSRSEMNVSTLELGDSALYLCASSSLRGIDGYTFGSGTRLTVV.

Only one count was recorded for this clone. The chain links TRBV28 to TRBJ2-7; TRBD2 matches 9 bases. V lost 5 bases to trimming and J lost 3 bases; unmatched junction nucleotides: 11. The CDR3 spans 16 residues. Germline CDR1 MDHEN, CDR2 SYDVKM. The chain's CDR3 is CASSPHSGREGYEQYF. The CDR3 DNA reads as TGTGCCAGCAGTCCACATAGCGGGAGAGAGGGCTACGAGCAGTACTTC.

The chain carries TRBV5-1 and TRBJ2-3; 11 bases match TRBD1. CDR3 length: 15 residues. Per germline, CDR1 SGHRS and CDR2 YFSETQ. V trimming: 5 bases; J trimming: 5 bases; junction bases outside the gene matches: 7. The CDR3 is CASSPGTGGRDTQYF. In DNA, the CDR3 is TGCGCCAGCAGTCCCGGGACAGGGGGTCGAGATACGCAGTATTTT. Complete variable domain (other parts from reference TRBV5-1 and TRBJ2-3): KAGVTQTPRYLIKTRGQQVTLSCSPISGHRSVSWYQQTPGQGLQFLFEYFSETQRNKGNFPGRFSGRQFSNSRSEMNVSTLELGDSALYLCASSPGTGGRDTQYFGPGTRLTVL.

The rearrangement joins TRBV5-1 to TRBJ1-1, with no clear D. Germline V gene data show CDR1 as SGHRS and CDR2 as YFSETQ. Trimming took 3 bases from V and 0 from J, leaving 9 bases between them. The CDR3 covers 14 residues. This CDR3 reads CASSSGPMNTEAFF. As DNA, the CDR3 is TGCGCCAGCAGCTCTGGACCGATGAACACTGAAGCTTTCTTT.

Many counts were recorded for this clone. The chain joins TRBV4-1 to TRBJ2-2; possible D gene TRBD2, 5 bases. The CDR3 is 15 residues long. Trimming stripped 1 base from V and 6 bases from J, with 12 bases between. Germline loops: CDR1 MGHRA, CDR2 YSYEKL. CDR3 amino acids: CASSQALRASGELFF. The CDR3 DNA is TGCGCCAGCAGCCAAGCTTTGAGGGCTTCCGGGGAGCTGTTTTTT.

The V call is TRBV19, the J call TRBJ1-1; D call uncertain. Germline lookup yields CDR1 LNHDA and CDR2 SQIVND (reference sequence). CDR3 length equals 13 residues. Between the trimmed V and J ends, which lost 6 bases and 11 bases, there was a span of 19 bases. DNA of the CDR3: TGTGCCAGTAGGGGAGAGGCAACCTCTGGCGCTTTCTTT. Residues: CASRGEATSGAFF.

The chain uses TRBV7-9 and TRBJ2-7, with TRBD2 identical over 7 bases. The junction had 0 bases not matched to a gene; V was cut back by 4 bases and J by 3 bases. The CDR3 is 12 amino acids. Germline loops: CDR1 SEHNR, CDR2 FQNEAQ (reference sequence). The CDR3 here is CASSWGGYEQYF. CDR3 sequence (DNA): TGTGCCAGCAGCTGGGGGGGCTACGAGCAGTACTTC.

CDR3 in amino acids: CASSFGQGGFEQYF. Written as DNA, the CDR3 is TGTGCCAGCAGCTTCGGACAGGGTGGTTTCGAGCAGTACTTC. The rearrangement uses TRBV7-2 and TRBJ2-7; the match to TRBD1 covers 8 bases. Germline CDR1 and CDR2: SGHTA and FQGNSA. V lost 3 bases, J lost 6 bases, and 7 bases stayed unmatched. CDR3 length: 14 amino acids.

The chain combines TRBV5-1 with TRBJ1-1; the D gene is possibly TRBD1 (6 bases). CDR1 and CDR2 (germline): SGHRS, YFSETQ. The CDR3 is made up of 14 amino acids. V was pared by 0 bases and J by 1 base, with 7 bases between. CDR3: CASSLAQGNTEAFF. In nucleotides, the CDR3 is TGCGCCAGCAGCTTGGCACAGGGGAACACTGAAGCTTTCTTT.

The chain employs TRBV7-2 and TRBJ1-5, with a tentative D call TRBD1 (6 bases). The CDR3 loop spans 14 amino acids. Germline-derived CDR1 and CDR2 are SGHTA and FQGNSA. The V end was cut by 3 bases, the J end by 4 bases, with 10 bases between. The CDR3 coding sequence is TGTGCCAGCAGCTTGGACAGATCAAATCAGCCCCAGCATTTT. It specifies CASSLDRSNQPQHF.